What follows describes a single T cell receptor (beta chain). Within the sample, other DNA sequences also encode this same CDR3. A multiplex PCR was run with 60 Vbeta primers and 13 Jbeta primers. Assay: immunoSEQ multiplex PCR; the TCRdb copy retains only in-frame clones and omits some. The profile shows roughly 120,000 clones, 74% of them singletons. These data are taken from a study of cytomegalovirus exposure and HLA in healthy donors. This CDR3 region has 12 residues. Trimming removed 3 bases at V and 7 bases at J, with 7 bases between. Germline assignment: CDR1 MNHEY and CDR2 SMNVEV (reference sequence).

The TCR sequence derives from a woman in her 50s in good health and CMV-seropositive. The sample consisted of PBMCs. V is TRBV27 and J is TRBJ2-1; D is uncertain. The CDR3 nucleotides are TGTGCCAGCAGTTTTCGAGGAAATGAGCAGTTCTTC. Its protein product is CASSFRGNEQFF.